Below are 27 T cell receptor beta chains sequenced from a single sample in a study of blood T cell repertoires in COVID-19. Only in-frame clones appear in the TCRdb table, and some are missing; sequencing was by immunoSEQ multiplex PCR. The data hold under 350,000 clones, with roughly 89% observed a single time. What was sequenced was peripheral blood. The receptors come from a man between 45 and 60 years old with acute or convalescent COVID-19.

The chain recombines TRBV7-3 with TRBJ2-3, with 8 bases fitting TRBD2. Germline V CDR1 and CDR2: SGHTA, FQGTGA. The CDR3 has 16 residues. V shed 0 bases, J shed 4 bases, and the junction held 6 bases outside the gene matches. The CDR3 reads CASSLTRGGKADTQYF. The DNA for the CDR3 is TGTGCCAGCAGCTTAACCCGGGGGGGCAAGGCAGATACGCAGTATTTT.

This chain links TRBV2 with TRBJ2-3; the D is unclear. The ends were cut back, 10 bases at V and 0 bases at J, with 17 bases in the middle. CDR1 and CDR2 from the germline V gene are SNHLY and FYNNEI. The length of the CDR3 is 15 residues. CDR3 amino acids: CATARQLSSTDTQYF. The CDR3 DNA follows: TGTGCCACCGCGCGGCAGCTTTCTAGCACAGATACGCAGTATTTT.

CDR3 nucleotides: TGTGCCAGCGCGCGGTCCCACCAAGAGACCCAGTACTTC. This translates into CASARSHQETQYF. The V gene is TRBV7-3, the J gene TRBJ2-5; no firm D call. V lost 8 bases to trimming and J lost 0 bases, with 10 bases between them. CDR1 SGHTA and CDR2 FQGTGA come from the germline V gene. The CDR3 consists of 13 residues.

This clone was seen once. The chain combines TRBV25-1 with TRBJ1-6, with D uncertain. Germline values: CDR1 MGHDK, CDR2 SYGVNS. V was pared by 3 bases and J by 7 bases, with 13 bases between. This CDR3 is 15 amino acids long. CDR3 region: CASSESYRDNSPLHF. In DNA form, the CDR3 reads TGTGCCAGCAGTGAGAGCTACAGAGACAATTCACCCCTCCACTTT.

The rearrangement joins TRBV4-1 to TRBJ2-7; 13 positions match TRBD2. CDR3 length: 15 residues. Germline V gene sequence: CDR1 MGHRA, CDR2 YSYEKL. V was pared by 5 bases and J by 2 bases, with 3 bases of the junction left unmatched. CDR3 sequence (DNA): TGCGCCAGCAGCTACGGGACTAGCGGGGCCTACGAGCAGTACTTC. Translating it yields CASSYGTSGAYEQYF.

J is TRBJ2-3 and V is TRBV5-1; TRBD1 might be the D (6 bases). This CDR3 region has 16 residues. Trimming left V 0 bases short and J 3 bases short, with 14 bases between. Germline loops: CDR1 SGHRS, CDR2 YFSETQ. The CDR3 DNA reads as TGCGCCAGCAGCTTGGGTCAGGGGTATGATACAGATACGCAGTATTTT. Its translation: CASSLGQGYDTDTQYF. The full variable domain, its missing parts supplied by reference TRBV5-1 and TRBJ2-3, is KAGVTQTPRYLIKTRGQQVTLSCSPISGHRSVSWYQQTPGQGLQFLFEYFSETQRNKGNFPGRFSGRQFSNSRSEMNVSTLELGDSALYLCASSLGQGYDTDTQYFGPGTRLTVL.

The CDR3 DNA reads TGTGCCACCAGCAGAGGAGAGTCAAGCAATCAGCCCCAGCATTTT. This encodes CATSRGESSNQPQHF. The V gene is TRBV15, the J gene TRBJ1-5; no definite D call. Trimming stripped 1 base from V and 1 base from J, with 8 bases between. CDR1 and CDR2 (germline): LNHNV, YYDKDF (reference sequence). The CDR3 spans 15 residues.

The V and J genes are TRBV19 and TRBJ2-7; maybe TRBD2 (6 bases). V was clipped by 5 bases and J by 2 bases, with 13 bases between them. This CDR3 region has 14 residues. Germline V gives CDR1 LNHDA, CDR2 SQIVND (reference sequence). CDR3 bases: TGTGCCAGTAGTGAGCCGGGAGCCCCCTACGAGCAGTACTTC. Protein product: CASSEPGAPYEQYF. Looking up the rest from reference TRBV19 and TRBJ2-7 gives the full variable domain: DGGITQSPKYLFRKEGQNVTLSCEQNLNHDAMYWYRQDPGQGLRLIYYSQIVNDFQKGDIAEGYSVSREKKESFPLTVTSAQKNPTAFYLCASSEPGAPYEQYFGPGTRLTVT.

The chain recombines TRBV10-3 with TRBJ2-2; 8 bases map to TRBD1. The CDR3 extends over 19 amino acids. After removal of 4 bases from V and 6 bases from J, the junction contained 19 bases not matched to a gene. From germline, CDR1 is ENHRY and CDR2 SYGVKD. In nucleotides, the CDR3 is TGTGCCATCAGTGCTCCACCGCGACAGGGGAGCAGTCTGCCCGGGGAGCTGTTTTTT. Protein: CAISAPPRQGSSLPGELFF.

This chain uses TRBV27 with TRBJ1-5, with 10 positions matching TRBD1. V dropped 6 bases and J dropped 3; count of bases not matched to a gene: 8. CDR1 is MNHEY and CDR2 is SMNVEV in the germline V gene (reference sequence). The CDR3 covers 16 residues. The chain's CDR3 is CASSPVGTGANQPQHF. The CDR3 bases are TGTGCCAGCAGCCCCGTAGGGACAGGGGCCAATCAGCCCCAGCATTTT.

The CDR3 loop reads CASSSGTARPQYF. For the CDR3, the DNA is TGTGCCAGCAGCTCCGGGACAGCAAGGCCCCAGTACTTC. This chain uses TRBV7-3 with TRBJ2-5; 7 nucleotides line up with TRBD1. V dropped 4 bases and J dropped 9; count of bases not matched to a gene: 8. Germline CDR1 reads SGHTA; CDR2 reads FQGTGA. This CDR3 comprises 13 residues.

This clone was counted a single time. The V call is TRBV29-1, the J call TRBJ2-1, with 7 bases matching TRBD2. V lost 2 bases, J lost 14 bases, and 12 bases stayed unmatched. Germline V gene sequence: CDR1 SQVTM, CDR2 ANQGSEA. This CDR3 comprises 13 residues. The CDR3 protein is CSVEPLTGTKKFF. The CDR3 DNA sequence: TGCAGCGTTGAACCCCTGACCGGGACTAAGAAGTTCTTC.

The chain carries TRBV6-5 and TRBJ2-2; D perhaps matches TRBD2 (6 bases). The CDR3 is made up of 14 amino acids. Germline CDR1 MNHEY, CDR2 SVGAGI. The ends were cut back, 5 bases at V and 3 bases at J, with 10 bases in the middle. The CDR3 here is CASSIRGYTGELFF. The CDR3 DNA sequence: TGTGCCAGCAGTATCCGGGGGTACACCGGGGAGCTGTTTTTT.

The chain joins TRBV19 to TRBJ1-5; D gene uncertain. CDR1 and CDR2 (germline): LNHDA, SQIVND (reference sequence). The CDR3 contains 13 residues. Trimming left V 8 bases short and J 1 base short, with 9 bases between. The CDR3: CASSFGSNQPQHF. The CDR3 DNA reads as TGTGCCAGTTCATTCGGGAGCAATCAGCCCCAGCATTTT. Full variable domain (outside the CDR3, taken from reference TRBV19 and TRBJ1-5): DGGITQSPKYLFRKEGQNVTLSCEQNLNHDAMYWYRQDPGQGLRLIYYSQIVNDFQKGDIAEGYSVSREKKESFPLTVTSAQKNPTAFYLCASSFGSNQPQHFGDGTRLSIL.

This chain joins TRBV5-4 and TRBJ1-1; D gene unclear. The germline gives CDR1 SGHNT, CDR2 YYREEE (reference sequence). V was clipped by 3 bases and J by 2 bases, with 14 bases between them. This CDR3 spans 15 amino acids. The CDR3 is CASSSPTSGNTEAFF. Written as DNA, the CDR3 is TGTGCCAGCAGCTCTCCTACTTCGGGAAACACTGAAGCTTTCTTT.

The chain combines TRBV10-3 with TRBJ1-2; 7 bases are a match to TRBD1. Germline V gives CDR1 ENHRY, CDR2 SYGVKD. The ends lost 2 bases at V and 7 bases at J; junction bases unmatched: 4. The CDR3 sequence is 13 residues long. DNA for the CDR3: TGTGCCATCAGTGAGGGGAACAGGGGTGGCTACACCTTC. Translating gives CAISEGNRGGYTF.

This clone was seen a few times. The chain combines TRBV7-6 with TRBJ1-2; tentatively, D is TRBD1 (6 bases). This CDR3 is built from 18 residues. V lost 5 bases, J lost 1 base, and 23 bases lay in between. The germline gives CDR1 SGHVS, CDR2 FNYEAQ. The chain's CDR3 is CASSTRGPGGAGNYGYTF. The CDR3 nucleotides read TGTGCCAGCAGCACTCGAGGGCCTGGGGGGGCCGGTAACTATGGCTACACCTTC.

This sequence joins TRBV12-5 and TRBJ1-3; 8 nucleotides align to TRBD1. V lost 4 bases to trimming and J lost 5 bases; unmatched junction nucleotides: 4. The CDR3 is made up of 14 amino acids. From germline, CDR1 is LGHNT and CDR2 FRNRAP. CDR3 sequence reads: CASGSQGARNTIYF. CDR3 nucleotides: TGTGCTAGTGGTTCCCAGGGGGCGAGAAACACCATATATTTT.

The CDR3 region is CASSPGLAGGTYQETQYF. The CDR3 DNA follows: TGTGCCAGCAGCCCCGGACTAGCGGGGGGAACATACCAAGAGACCCAGTACTTC. The V and J genes are TRBV5-8 and TRBJ2-5, with 14 nucleotides matching TRBD2. This CDR3 region has 18 residues. CDR1 and CDR2 (germline): SGHTS, YDEGEE. The V and J ends lost 4 bases and 0 bases, in that order; junction bases with no gene match: 8. Filled out from reference TRBV5-8 and TRBJ2-5, the complete variable domain reads EAGVTQSPTHLIKTRGQQATLRCSPISGHTSVYWYQQALGLGLQFLLWYDEGEERNRGNFPPRFSGRQFPNYSSELNVNALELEDSALYLCASSPGLAGGTYQETQYFGPGTRLLVL.

V usage is TRBV29-1 and J usage is TRBJ1-2; D ambiguous. This CDR3 has 13 residues. Germline CDR1 reads SQVTM; CDR2 reads ANQGSEA. V lost 4 bases to trimming and J lost 4 bases, with 13 bases between them. In DNA form, the CDR3 reads TGCAGCGTTGGTAGTTCCATGGTCTATGGCTACACCTTC. This translates into CSVGSSMVYGYTF.

This clone was detected only a few times. The V call is TRBV10-3, the J call TRBJ2-1; no reliable D call. The CDR3 covers 13 residues. Germline CDR1 ENHRY, CDR2 SYGVKD. V was trimmed by 2 bases and J by 9 bases, leaving 11 bases between them. Written as DNA, the CDR3 is TGTGCCATCAGTGAGGAGGCCCGTGGTGAGCAGTTCTTC. It specifies CAISEEARGEQFF.

In its sample, this clone was seen a few times. The rearrangement links TRBV5-4 to TRBJ2-5; D is unclear. V was pared by 2 bases and J by 4 bases, with 12 bases between. Germline assignment: CDR1 SGHNT and CDR2 YYREEE (reference sequence). The CDR3 extends over 14 amino acids. The CDR3 sequence is CASSFVSDIETQYF. CDR3 in DNA: TGTGCCAGCAGCTTCGTTAGTGACATAGAGACCCAGTACTTC.

V and J are TRBV6-5 and TRBJ1-1; no clear D. This CDR3 has 12 amino acids. Germline CDR1 is MNHEY and CDR2 is SVGAGI. The germline V and J ends were trimmed by 4 bases and 6 bases, with 9 bases remaining between them. The CDR3 bases are TGTGCCAGCAGTTTGGGCGGGGCTGAAGCTTTCTTT. It yields the protein CASSLGGAEAFF.

The chain couples TRBV4-2 to TRBJ2-5; 13 nucleotides line up with TRBD2. Germline V gene sequence: CDR1 LGHNA, CDR2 YNFKEQ. V lost 4 bases to trimming and J lost 5 bases; unmatched junction nucleotides: 7. This CDR3 is 16 amino acids long. The CDR3: CASSRKLAGGLETQYF. The CDR3 DNA follows: TGTGCCAGCAGCCGGAAACTAGCGGGGGGGTTGGAGACCCAGTACTTC.

J is TRBJ2-7 and V is TRBV29-1; 10 nucleotides align to TRBD1. Germline assignment: CDR1 SQVTM and CDR2 ANQGSEA. The CDR3 sequence is 14 residues long. The V gene end was trimmed by 6 bases and the J gene end by 6 bases; junction bases not matched to a gene: 11. The CDR3 reads CSVAAGQGTAEQYF. As DNA, the CDR3 is TGCAGCGTCGCAGCGGGACAGGGGACCGCCGAGCAGTACTTC.

This clone turned up a few times. This rearrangement joins TRBV3-1 (or the pseudogene TRBV3-2) to TRBJ2-2, with D tentatively TRBD1 (5 bases). The V and J ends lost 6 bases and 3 bases respectively, with 11 bases between them. This CDR3 spans 14 amino acids. Per the germline V gene, CDR1 is LGHDT and CDR2 is YNNKEL (reference sequence). The CDR3 DNA reads TGTGCCAGCAGGAAGGGGATCGACACCGGGGAGCTGTTTTTT. This gives the protein CASRKGIDTGELFF.

The chain's CDR3 is CASSQDPKANTEAFF. The CDR3 DNA reads as TGCGCCAGCAGCCAAGACCCTAAAGCGAACACTGAAGCTTTCTTT. V and J are TRBV4-1 and TRBJ1-1; D not resolved. This CDR3 spans 15 amino acids. Looked up from germline, CDR1 is MGHRA and CDR2 is YSYEKL. V was shortened by 0 bases and J by 1 base, with 9 bases between the two germline ends.